This T cell receptor beta chain comes out of a study of OX40 agonist ivuxolimab in advanced cancers. Study summary: Ivuxolimab, an agonistic anti-OX40 (CD134) antibody, was given to patients. Dose-escalation patients suffered from hepatocellular carcinoma, melanoma, renal cell or head and neck cancer. Treatment received earlier with anti-PD-1, anti-PD-L1 or anti-CTLA-4 agents was allowed, and roughly 40% had some.

Only in-frame clones appear in the TCRdb table, and some are missing; sequencing was by immunoSEQ multiplex PCR. The data contain about 19,000 clones, just over 85% of them singletons. Looked up from germline, CDR1 is LNHDA and CDR2 is SQIVND (reference sequence). V was clipped by 5 bases and J by 4 bases, with 17 bases between them. The CDR3 extends over 15 amino acids. A few counts support this clone. Autoimmune disease history or systemic immunosuppression disqualified patients. Sample: CD4+ or CD8+ T cells sorted from blood, taken in a trial of the OX40 agonist ivuxolimab. The TCR comes from an adult with an advanced solid tumor such as melanoma, head and neck, liver or kidney cancer. This rearrangement joins TRBV19 to TRBJ1-2; no reliable D call. The DNA of the CDR3 is TGTGCCAGTAGTGTTGTGGGAGATTTATTCTATGGCTACACCTTC. Translating it yields CASSVVGDLFYGYTF.